This entry concerns a single T cell receptor (beta chain). Its antigen is unknown. The data derive from a study of identical twins. The study, taken as a whole, reports: Out-of-frame alpha sequences that twins shared showed excess low generation probability. For cord blood, abundant beta clonotypes had fewer insertions, unlike memory repertoires, which showed none.

The CDR3 covers 14 residues. CDR1 KGHDR and CDR2 SFDVKD come from the germline V gene. V shed 0 bases and J shed 9 bases, with 11 bases lying between them. Template switching supplied a universal primer site; unique molecular identifiers were carried on the cDNA. TCRdb recomputed calls from the 5' RACE reads with MiXCR, one row per CDR3 protein. Of hundreds of thousands of distinct CDR3 sequences in the sample, approximately 7% were seen once. Another study also made use of these data, one on yellow fever vaccine responses in identical twins.

J is TRBJ2-1 and V is TRBV24-1; D is unresolved. Sequenced: memory (CD45RO+) T cells sorted from blood. The receptor was derived from a woman under 30 in good health. The CDR3 nucleotides are TGTGCCACCAGTGATTTGCCAGACTGGGGTGAGCAGTTCTTC. Its protein product is CATSDLPDWGEQFF.